This TCR beta chain was identified during a study of cytomegalovirus exposure and HLA in healthy donors. Points from the study as a whole: A later analysis reported that several of the most significant clusters appeared to be linked to common viral pathogens, among them Epstein-Barr virus. In a later analysis, specific HLA alleles were associated with around 17,000 TCR beta sequences at a 0.05 false discovery rate. A list of about 180 TCR beta chains associated with cytomegalovirus was given.

The PCR ran on 60 Vbeta and 13 Jbeta primers. TCRdb keeps only in-frame clones here, not all; method: immunoSEQ multiplex PCR. The data show fewer than 350,000 clones, with about 90% seen just once and approximately 2.4% held by the top ten. This CDR3 contains 13 residues. The V and J ends lost 2 bases and 9 bases respectively, with 14 bases between them. Germline assignment: CDR1 SNHLY and CDR2 FYNNEI. At sampling all donors were nominally healthy, likely with unrecorded immune exposures. Points on this clone: Its antigen is still unknown.

The origin of this receptor is a woman aged 18 to 35 in good health and CMV-seronegative. This rearrangement joins TRBV2 to TRBJ2-7; the D is unclear. Material for sequencing was PBMCs. CDR3 DNA: TGTGCCAGCAGTGAATTTCGTGCGACTGGGCAGTACTTC. This codes for CASSEFRATGQYF.